The 8 T cell receptor beta chains presented below share a single source sample, sequenced in a study of response to subunit inactivated influenza vaccine. TCRdb itself ran the RT-PCR reads through MiXCR, one entry per CDR3 protein. The sample holds just over 300,000 distinct CDR3 sequences, 20% to 25% seen once. The sequencing used PBMCs from blood, collected less than 22 months after vaccination. All receptors derive from a man aged 50-75 years who received an inactivated influenza vaccine.

This clonotype occurred once. The chain employs TRBV7-9 and TRBJ2-1; possibly TRBD2 for D (5 bases). Germline V lookup: CDR1 SEHNR, CDR2 FQNEAQ (reference sequence). This CDR3 contains 13 residues. The ends were cut back, 5 bases at V and 9 bases at J, with 14 bases in the middle. CDR3 sequence: CASSHPGISEQFF. The DNA of the CDR3 is TGTGCCAGCAGCCACCCGGGGATAAGTGAGCAGTTCTTC.

This clonotype was seen only a few times. The gene calls are TRBV4-3 and TRBJ2-1, with a tentative D call TRBD1 (5 bases). The CDR3 length is 16 residues. The V and J ends lost 0 bases and 2 bases respectively, with 11 bases between them. Germline V gene data show CDR1 as LGHNA and CDR2 as YSLEER. The CDR3 DNA is TGCGCCAGCAGCCAAGATCTAGGGGTAACCTACAATGAGCAGTTCTTC. It translates to CASSQDLGVTYNEQFF.

The genes are TRBV5-1 and TRBJ1-1; a possible D gene is TRBD1 (5 bases). The germline gives CDR1 SGHRS, CDR2 YFSETQ. The CDR3 runs 14 residues. V lost 0 bases and J lost 6, with 12 bases in between. The CDR3 is CASSLVQGAPEAFF. The DNA of the CDR3 is TGCGCCAGCAGCTTGGTCCAAGGGGCCCCTGAAGCTTTCTTT.

Only a few counts were recorded for this clonotype. This chain links TRBV29-1 with TRBJ1-3; D is perhaps TRBD1 (5 bases). V was cut by 7 bases and J by 0 bases, with 13 bases left in between. Per germline, CDR1 SQVTM and CDR2 ANQGSEA. This CDR3 has 14 residues. CDR3 loop: CSAQPGTSGNTIYF. DNA for the CDR3: TGCAGCGCCCAGCCCGGGACCTCTGGAAACACCATATATTTT.

CDR3 coding DNA: TGCGCCAGCAGCCACGTCGGACAGCACAATTCACCCCTCCACTTT. As protein: CASSHVGQHNSPLHF. The J gene is TRBJ1-6, the V gene TRBV4-1; D may be TRBD1 (6 bases). The CDR3 has 15 residues. Per germline, CDR1 MGHRA and CDR2 YSYEKL. V lost 3 bases and J 7 bases, leaving 13 bases between the germline ends.

V is TRBV20-1 and J is TRBJ2-1; 8 bases line up with TRBD2. This CDR3 spans 15 amino acids. The V gene's germline CDR1 is DFQATT and CDR2 SNEGSKA (reference sequence). Germline trimming cut 3 bases from V and 8 bases from J; bases unmatched to any gene: 12. The CDR3 DNA reads TGCAGTGCTAGCCCACTAGCGGTCGGAGAGGATGAGCAGTTCTTC. Translated: CSASPLAVGEDEQFF.

CDR3 nucleotides: TGTGCCATCAGTGAGTCCCGGACTAGCGGCACAGATACGCAGTATTTT. Residues: CAISESRTSGTDTQYF. The chain is built from TRBV10-3 and TRBJ2-3; 9 bases align to TRBD2. The V gene end was trimmed by 0 bases and the J gene end by 1 base; junction bases not matched to a gene: 2. The germline CDR1 and CDR2 sequences are ENHRY and SYGVKD. The CDR3 is made up of 16 amino acids.

V is TRBV27 and J is TRBJ1-1; D not resolved. The CDR3 consists of 15 residues. V lost 5 bases and J 0 bases, leaving 13 bases between the germline ends. Germline CDR1 and CDR2: MNHEY and SMNVEV (reference sequence). The CDR3 is CASSPRGFMNTEAFF. In nucleotides, the CDR3 is TGTGCCAGCAGTCCACGTGGGTTCATGAACACTGAAGCTTTCTTT.